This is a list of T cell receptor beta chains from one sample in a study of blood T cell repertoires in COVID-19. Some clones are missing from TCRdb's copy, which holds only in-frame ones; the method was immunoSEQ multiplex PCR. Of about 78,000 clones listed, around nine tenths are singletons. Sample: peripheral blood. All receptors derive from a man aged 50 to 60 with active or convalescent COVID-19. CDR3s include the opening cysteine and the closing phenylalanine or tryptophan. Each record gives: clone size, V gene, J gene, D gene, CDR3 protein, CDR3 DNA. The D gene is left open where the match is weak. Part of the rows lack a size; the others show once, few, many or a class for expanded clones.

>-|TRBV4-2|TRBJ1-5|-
CASSQDRADHQPQHF
TGTGCCAGCAGCCAAGACAGGGCGGATCATCAGCCCCAGCATTTT
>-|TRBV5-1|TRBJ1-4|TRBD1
CASSPRGGQGNEKLFF
TGCGCCAGCAGCCCGCGAGGGGGACAGGGGAACGAAAAACTGTTTTTT
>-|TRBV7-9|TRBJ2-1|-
CASSLGAGDEQFF
TGTGCCAGCAGCTTAGGGGCGGGCGATGAGCAGTTCTTC
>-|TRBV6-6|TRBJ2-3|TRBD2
CASRRPTASSGGANTQYF
TGTGCCAGCAGACGACCGACCGCGTCTAGCGGGGGGGCAAATACGCAGTATTTT
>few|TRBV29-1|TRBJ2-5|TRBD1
CSVGQGAGETQYF
TGCAGCGTTGGACAGGGGGCGGGTGAGACCCAGTACTTC
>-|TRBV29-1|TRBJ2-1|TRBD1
CSGTTGGARGEQFF
TGCAGCGGGACTACAGGGGGCGCGCGGGGTGAGCAGTTCTTC
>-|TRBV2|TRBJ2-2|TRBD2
CASVRGGTGELFF
TGTGCCAGCGTTCGGGGGGGCACCGGGGAGCTGTTTTTT
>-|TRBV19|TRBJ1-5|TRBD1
CASSIRDLTGGGQPQHF
TGTGCCAGTAGTATTAGGGACTTGACAGGGGGAGGTCAGCCCCAGCATTTT
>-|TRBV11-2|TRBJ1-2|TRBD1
CASSFNEGQNYGYTF
TGTGCCAGCAGCTTCAACGAGGGACAGAACTATGGCTACACCTTC
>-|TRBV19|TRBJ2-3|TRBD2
CASSPRLAGGTDTQYF
TGTGCCAGTAGTCCGCGACTAGCGGGGGGCACAGATACGCAGTATTTT
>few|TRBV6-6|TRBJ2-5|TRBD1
CASSLSLGTGTETQYF
TGTGCCAGCAGTTTATCCCTAGGGACAGGGACTGAGACCCAGTACTTC
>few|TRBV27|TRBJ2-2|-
CASSSRVTGELFF
TGTGCCAGCAGCTCCAGGGTAACCGGGGAGCTGTTTTTT
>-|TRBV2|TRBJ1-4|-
CASSDGQGGEKLFF
TGTGCCAGCAGTGATGGGCAGGGTGGGGAAAAACTGTTTTTT
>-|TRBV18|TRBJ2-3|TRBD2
CASSPGGDTQYF
TGTGCCAGCTCACCCGGGGGGGATACGCAGTATTTT
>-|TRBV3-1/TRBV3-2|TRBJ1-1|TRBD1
CASSPGQGGRTEAFF
TGTGCCAGCAGCCCAGGACAGGGAGGTAGGACTGAAGCTTTCTTT
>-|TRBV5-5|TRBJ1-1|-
CASSFGQPNTEAFF
TGTGCCAGCAGCTTTGGACAACCGAACACTGAAGCTTTCTTT
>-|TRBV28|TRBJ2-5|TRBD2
CASRAGGQETQYF
TGTGCCAGCAGGGCGGGGGGTCAAGAGACCCAGTACTTC
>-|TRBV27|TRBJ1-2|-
CASSLSSQNYGYTF
TGTGCCAGCAGTTTATCTTCACAGAACTATGGCTACACCTTC
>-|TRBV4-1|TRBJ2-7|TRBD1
CASSQTGTGGYEQYF
TGCGCCAGCAGCCAGACCGGGACAGGGGGTTACGAGCAGTACTTC
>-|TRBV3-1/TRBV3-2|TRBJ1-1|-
CASSQALNTEAFF
TGTGCCAGCAGCCAAGCTCTGAACACTGAAGCTTTCTTT
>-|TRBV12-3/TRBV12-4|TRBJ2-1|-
CASSEQQGNEQFF
TGTGCCAGCAGTGAGCAACAGGGCAATGAGCAGTTCTTC
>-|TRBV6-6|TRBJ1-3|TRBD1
CASIGGGAYTIYF
TGTGCCAGCATAGGAGGGGGCGCGTACACCATATATTTT
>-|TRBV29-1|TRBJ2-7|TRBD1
CSVRDSLSYEQYF
TGCAGCGTTAGGGACAGCTTGTCCTACGAGCAGTACTTC
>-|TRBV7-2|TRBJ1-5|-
CASSFVGWNSNQPQHF
TGTGCCAGCAGCTTTGTCGGGTGGAATAGCAATCAGCCCCAGCATTTT
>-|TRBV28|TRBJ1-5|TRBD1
CASITGQSNQPQHF
TGTGCCAGCATCACGGGACAGAGCAATCAGCCCCAGCATTTT
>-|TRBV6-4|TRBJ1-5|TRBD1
CASSETGTGGQPQHF
TGTGCCAGCAGTGAAACCGGGACAGGGGGCCAGCCCCAGCATTTT
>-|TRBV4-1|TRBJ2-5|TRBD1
CASSVQGARETQYF
TGCGCCAGCAGCGTACAGGGGGCTAGAGAGACCCAGTACTTC
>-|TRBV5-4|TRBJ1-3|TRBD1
CASSSGQSGNTIYF
TGTGCCAGCAGCTCGGGACAGTCTGGAAACACCATATATTTT
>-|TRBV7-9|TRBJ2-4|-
CASSEQASLAKNIQYF
TGTGCCAGCAGCGAACAGGCGTCTCTAGCCAAAAACATTCAGTACTTC
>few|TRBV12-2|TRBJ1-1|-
CASMRPSNTEAFF
TGTGCCTCGATGCGGCCCTCGAACACTGAAGCTTTCTTT
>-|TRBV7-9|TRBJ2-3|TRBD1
CASSLKRGQGDTQYF
TGTGCCAGCAGCTTAAAGAGGGGGCAGGGAGATACGCAGTATTTT